These 18 T cell receptor beta chains were all obtained from the same sample, sequenced in a study of cytomegalovirus exposure and HLA in healthy donors (dated by TCRdb to 2016 to 2017). Receptor amplification or capture employed the immunoSEQ multiplex PCR assay. A mixture of 60 forward primers for TCR Vbeta segments and 13 reverse primers for TCR Jbeta segments was used in the multiplex PCR. The table comes from immuneACCESS by way of TCRdb, which keeps in-frame sequences with V and J called. Part of the clones is missing from these tables; in studies checked, under half for an unresolved V gene and the rest for unknown reasons. The sample table holds about 140,000 clones, of which 80% were seen once. About 2.4% of the sample is held by the ten biggest clonotypes. The sequenced sample was PBMCs. These receptors all stem from a middle-aged man in good health and CMV-seronegative.

The V call is TRBV2, the J call TRBJ2-7; D might be TRBD2 (5 bases). CDR3 size: 14 residues. V lost 4 bases and J lost 4, with 14 bases in between. Germline CDR1 reads SNHLY; CDR2 reads FYNNEI. CDR3 DNA sequence: TGTGCCAGCAGTGGAAGAGACGGACTTTACGAGCAGTACTTC. Residues: CASSGRDGLYEQYF.

This clone occurred a few times. The genes are TRBV7-6 and TRBJ2-1, with 11 bases identical to TRBD2. The length of the CDR3 is 15 residues. Germline-derived CDR1 and CDR2 are SGHVS and FNYEAQ. V dropped 1 base and J dropped 9; count of bases not matched to a gene: 5. CDR3 in amino acids: CASSLVAGGHGEQFF. The CDR3 nucleotides read TGTGCCAGCAGCTTAGTAGCGGGGGGGCATGGTGAGCAGTTCTTC.

This clone came up a few times. The chain joins TRBV29-1 to TRBJ1-1; D gene unclear. Germline-derived CDR1 and CDR2 are SQVTM and ANQGSEA. This CDR3 is 12 amino acids long. Deletions cut 2 bases from V and 2 bases from J, with 6 bases between. The CDR3 is CSVEKLNTEAFF. The CDR3 bases are TGCAGCGTTGAAAAGCTAAACACTGAAGCTTTCTTT.

The V call is TRBV19, the J call TRBJ1-5; no reliable D call. The germline V gene has CDR1 LNHDA and CDR2 SQIVND (reference sequence). With 6 bases removed from V and 0 bases from J, the gap between germline ends came to 15 bases. This CDR3 contains 16 residues. This chain's CDR3 is CASRPRGQNSNQPQHF. The CDR3 DNA reads TGTGCCAGTAGACCACGCGGCCAGAATAGCAATCAGCCCCAGCATTTT.

The chain is built from TRBV27 and TRBJ1-2; D perhaps matches TRBD1 (5 bases). The CDR3 totals 13 residues. Germline CDR1 is MNHEY and CDR2 is SMNVEV (reference sequence). V lost 4 bases, J lost 5 bases, and 11 bases lay in between. CDR3 in amino acids: CASSSGVVYGYTF. In nucleotides, the CDR3 is TGTGCCAGCAGTTCGGGGGTTGTATATGGCTACACCTTC.

The genes are TRBV2 and TRBJ1-5; D is uncertain. Germline V lookup: CDR1 SNHLY, CDR2 FYNNEI. Trimming stripped 7 bases from V and 4 bases from J, with 14 bases between. CDR3 length: 14 amino acids. The CDR3 DNA reads as TGTGCCAGCATCCCGGACTCCCAAAATCAGCCCCAGCATTTT. This codes for CASIPDSQNQPQHF.

This rearrangement joins TRBV5-3 to TRBJ2-1; TRBD2 matches 9 bases. TRBV5-3 is an ORF; its function is uncertain. This CDR3 is 19 amino acids long. V shed 0 bases, J shed 0 bases, and the junction held 10 bases outside the gene matches. CDR3 region: CARSLVSSGARSSYNEQFF. Written as DNA, the CDR3 is TGTGCCAGAAGCTTGGTGTCTAGCGGGGCCCGTAGCTCCTACAATGAGCAGTTCTTC.

The count of this clone is one. The chain employs TRBV19 and TRBJ1-2, with 10 positions matching TRBD1. The V and J ends lost 4 bases and 3 bases, in that order; junction bases with no gene match: 2. Per germline, CDR1 LNHDA and CDR2 SQIVND (reference sequence). This CDR3 is built from 14 residues. The CDR3 bases are TGTGCCAGTAGTAGACAGGGGGCCGACTATGGCTACACCTTC. It is translated as CASSRQGADYGYTF.

The chain uses TRBV18 and TRBJ2-7; TRBD1 is a possible D gene (5 bases). Between the trimmed V and J ends, which lost 0 bases and 5 bases, there was a span of 8 bases. Germline CDR1 KGHSH, CDR2 LQKENI. The CDR3 totals 13 residues. The chain's CDR3 is CASSPPSRDEQYF. The CDR3 region has the DNA TGTGCCAGCTCACCACCCAGCAGGGACGAGCAGTACTTC. Combining the CDR3 with reference TRBV18 and TRBJ2-7 gives the whole variable domain NAGVMQNPRHLVRRRGQEARLRCSPMKGHSHVYWYRQLPEEGLKFMVYLQKENIIDESGMPKERFSAEFPKEGPSILRIQQVVRGDSAAYFCASSPPSRDEQYFGPGTRLTVT.

This clone was seen just once. For the CDR3, the DNA is TGTGCCAGCAGTACCCCAGGGACAGGGGAAGCTTTCTTT. It encodes CASSTPGTGEAFF. The chain has TRBV6-5 and TRBJ1-1; 9 bases are shared with TRBD1. CDR3 size: 13 residues. V lost 5 bases, J lost 8 bases, and 6 bases stayed unmatched. Germline V gene lookup returns CDR1 MNHEY and CDR2 SVGAGI.

This chain joins TRBV27 and TRBJ2-2; D not certain. With 5 bases removed from V and 8 bases from J, the gap between germline ends came to 9 bases. Germline-derived CDR1 and CDR2 are MNHEY and SMNVEV (reference sequence). The CDR3 runs 12 residues. The CDR3 nucleotides read TGTGCCAGCAGTGTACCCGGGGGGGAGCTGTTTTTT. Translating it yields CASSVPGGELFF.

The rearrangement links TRBV7-2 to TRBJ2-7, with D possibly matching TRBD2 (5 bases). CDR3 size: 15 residues. Trimming cost V 7 bases and J 0 bases, with 16 bases left between them. Germline assignment: CDR1 SGHTA and CDR2 FQGNSA. CDR3 sequence: CASTTRTGSSYEQYF. Written as DNA, the CDR3 is TGTGCCAGCACCACCAGGACTGGGAGCTCCTACGAGCAGTACTTC.

The chain combines TRBV4-1 with TRBJ2-7; the D gene is possibly TRBD1 (6 bases). Germline-derived CDR1 and CDR2 are MGHRA and YSYEKL. The CDR3 runs to 15 residues. Trimming cost V 0 bases and J 5 bases, with 14 bases left between them. The CDR3 region has the DNA TGCGCCAGCAGCCAAGATAGCACCTACAGGGACGAGCAGTACTTC. This codes for CASSQDSTYRDEQYF.

This clone was found a few times. The gene calls are TRBV29-1 and TRBJ2-7; 12 nucleotides agree with TRBD1. The germline V gene encodes CDR1 SQVTM and CDR2 ANQGSEA. The V gene end was trimmed by 1 base and the J gene end by 7 bases; junction bases not matched to a gene: 8. This CDR3 region has 15 residues. The CDR3 sequence: CSVEVLGQGAGEQYF. CDR3 nucleotide sequence: TGCAGCGTTGAAGTCCTGGGACAGGGGGCTGGAGAGCAGTACTTC.

The rearrangement uses TRBV5-1 and TRBJ2-1; D is unclear. V dropped 0 bases and J dropped 2 bases, with 6 bases sitting between them. The CDR3 totals 14 residues. Germline V gives CDR1 SGHRS, CDR2 YFSETQ. CDR3 in amino acids: CASSLATAYNEQFF. The DNA of the CDR3 is TGCGCCAGCAGCTTGGCCACAGCCTACAATGAGCAGTTCTTC.

The rearrangement uses TRBV7-9 and TRBJ2-3; TRBD2 might be the D (5 bases). Trimming left V 5 bases short and J 2 bases short, with 17 bases between. The CDR3 spans 16 residues. CDR1 SEHNR and CDR2 FQNEAQ come from the germline V gene (reference sequence). The CDR3 nucleotides are TGTGCCAGCAGCCCGGCGGGCGGGCCGTACACAGATACGCAGTATTTT. As protein: CASSPAGGPYTDTQYF.

The chain is built from TRBV6-5 and TRBJ2-3; D gene uncertain. The CDR3 totals 14 residues. The V gene lost 4 bases and the J gene lost 0 bases, with 8 bases spanning the gap. Looked up from germline, CDR1 is MNHEY and CDR2 is SVGAGI. The CDR3 DNA follows: TGTGCCAGCAGTTGGCGACACAGCACAGATACGCAGTATTTT. As protein: CASSWRHSTDTQYF.

V and J are TRBV14 and TRBJ1-6, with 7 bases lining up with TRBD1. The CDR3 has 17 amino acids. Germline V CDR1 and CDR2: SGHDN, FVKESK. Germline trimming cut 5 bases from V and 0 bases from J; bases unmatched to any gene: 7. The CDR3 nucleotides read TGTGCCAGCAGCGGCCGGGACAGCCGCTCCTATAATTCACCCCTCCACTTT. The encoded protein is CASSGRDSRSYNSPLHF.